The 6 T cell receptor beta chains given below trace back to one sample, sequenced in a study of T cells in Graves' hyperthyroidism and ophthalmopathy (dated by TCRdb to the late 2010s). Libraries were made using multiplex PCR. TCRdb names Illumina HiSeq 2000 as the instrument used. The TCR beta CDR3 regions were amplified from RNA transcripts. The first round of RT-PCR for the TCR CDR3 was performed with the HTBI primer set and the Qiagen OneStep RT-PCR kit. TCRdb applied fastp at Q25 and MiXCR to the public reads, then kept only in-frame beta chains. Rows matching on CDR3 protein sequence are summarized as one entry with the most common DNA and genes. Across this sample there are a few hundred thousand distinct CDR3 sequences, with more than 15% seen only once. Under 7.5% of the sample belongs to the ten largest clones. The sample consisted of blood. The receptors shown here come from a young woman with Graves' hyperthyroidism.

Comment on this clonotype: The junction departs from the called germline gene at one end, perhaps through a read error. The chain combines TRBV7-2 with TRBJ2-5, with TRBD2 matching 7 bases. CDR3 length: 18 amino acids. Germline V gene lookup returns CDR1 SGHTA and CDR2 FQGNSA. Written as DNA, the CDR3 is TGTGCCGGCAGCCAAGATAGCGGGTCGCGAGTCTACCAAGAGACCCAGTACTTC. Translation: CAGSQDSGSRVYQETQYF. The complete variable domain, with remaining parts taken from reference TRBV7-2 and TRBJ2-5, reads GAGVSQSPSNKVTEKGKDVELRCDPISGHTALYWYRQSLGQGLEFLIYFQGNSAPDKSGLPSDRFSAERTGGSVSTLTIQRTQQEDSAVYLCAGSQDSGSRVYQETQYFGPGTRLLVL.

This clonotype occurred many times. The chain carries TRBV19 and TRBJ2-7, with TRBD2 identical over 13 bases. The CDR3 covers 14 residues. V was clipped by 3 bases and J by 5 bases; unmatched bases: 1. In germline, CDR1 is LNHDA, CDR2 SQIVND (reference sequence). The CDR3: CASSMTSGRNEQYF. In DNA, the CDR3 is TGTGCCAGTAGTATGACTAGCGGGAGGAACGAGCAGTACTTC.

This clonotype was detected only a few times. The chain has TRBV4-1 and TRBJ2-7; D is possibly TRBD2 (6 bases). With 3 bases removed from V and 0 bases from J, the gap between germline ends came to 15 bases. This CDR3 has 16 residues. The germline CDR1 and CDR2 sequences are MGHRA and YSYEKL. The CDR3 sequence: CASSQGTAGVSYEQYF. CDR3 coding DNA: TGCGCCAGCAGCCAGGGTACAGCGGGCGTCTCCTACGAGCAGTACTTC.

This clonotype was detected only a few times. The chain joins TRBV15 to TRBJ2-1; 10 nucleotides agree with TRBD2. CDR3 size: 16 residues. Germline CDR1 and CDR2: LNHNV and YYDKDF (reference sequence). V shed 3 bases and J 0 bases; nucleotides not matched to a gene: 2. The CDR3: CATSSWTSGSYNEQFF. The DNA of the CDR3 is TGTGCCACCAGCAGTTGGACTAGCGGCTCCTACAATGAGCAGTTCTTC.

This clonotype was counted between two and nine times. The chain combines TRBV20-1 with TRBJ2-1; 10 bases are shared with TRBD2. Losses at the gene ends were 1 base for V and 9 bases for J; bases not matched to a gene: 9. This CDR3 has 15 amino acids. Germline CDR1 is DFQATT and CDR2 is SNEGSKA (reference sequence). The CDR3 DNA reads as TGCAGTGCTAGAGGCCCTAGCGGGAGACTCGGTGAGCAGTTCTTC. Its translation is CSARGPSGRLGEQFF.

The chain recombines TRBV2 with TRBJ1-1; the match to TRBD1 covers 9 bases. Per germline, CDR1 SNHLY and CDR2 FYNNEI. The trim removed 5 bases at V and 3 bases at J, leaving 10 bases unmatched. This CDR3 region has 16 residues. CDR3 protein: CASSWGTGGSHTEAFF. CDR3 in DNA: TGTGCCAGCAGTTGGGGAACAGGGGGCTCCCACACTGAAGCTTTCTTT.